The subject of this entry is one T cell receptor beta chain. Its specificity is not known. This sample is part of a study of T cell responses to AZD1222 COVID-19 vaccine. Germline V gene data show CDR1 as MGHRA and CDR2 as YSYEKL. Trimming took 5 bases from V and 8 from J; bases not matched to a gene: 11. CDR3 length: 15 amino acids. General study findings and limits: Donor demographics were predominantly white British with a female majority; clonal diversity may be underestimated.

Assay: immunoSEQ multiplex PCR; the TCRdb copy retains only in-frame clones and omits some. The sample includes about 150,000 clones, roughly 92% of them seen just once. The clonotype comes from an adult in good health. The chain uses TRBV4-1 and TRBJ2-1; 8 bases align to TRBD2. This material consisted of peripheral blood, taken on day 0 of AZD1222 vaccination. The CDR3 DNA follows: TGCGCCAGCAGCTCAGGCCCGGGACTAGAGGATGAGCAGTTCTTC. Protein product: CASSSGPGLEDEQFF.